This T cell receptor (beta chain) comes out of a study of blood T cell repertoires in COVID-19. Study in general: The samples span acute and convalescent COVID-19 from the United States, Italy and Spain.

Original processing notes: Estimates of nucleated cell counts were drawn from the amplification of reference gene primers. Sequencing used immunoSEQ multiplex PCR; TCRdb keeps in-frame clones, though not all of them. That table furnishes V, J and clone size, whereas the DNA furnished D and trimming. The data hold 310,000 or so clones, with around 91% observed a single time. The CDR3 is 15 residues long. J gave up 3 bases and V 6 bases, and 7 bases lay outside the gene matches. From germline, CDR1 is SNHLY and CDR2 FYNNEI. Everyone who took part was about 18 to 90 years old, and they came from fewer than 25 US areas. Participant-given clinical history determined each cohort assignment. This clone was seen only once.

This sequence joins TRBV2 and TRBJ1-3, with 8 bases identical to TRBD1. The sample comprised PBMCs or T cells enriched from blood (not recorded which). The TCR comes from a woman aged 18 to 35 with acute COVID-19. CDR3 coding DNA: TGTGCCAGCAGGTTCAGGGGGCGCGATGGAAACACCATATATTTT. This encodes CASRFRGRDGNTIYF.